This T cell receptor beta chain derives from a study of molecular identifiers for immune sequencing clone quantification (dated by TCRdb to 2016 to 2019). For the study in its entirety: For a replicate experiment, RNA from about 21,000 or 97,000 naive CD8 T cells was divided into five aliquots, of which four were sequenced. The study was a methods study using CD8 T cells to benchmark molecular-identifier clustering-based TCR repertoire sequencing (MIDCIRS) and TCR RNA copy counting. The full study reports these points: Modeling indicated approximately 3.1 TCR RNA copies recovered per cell, compared with 9 to 10 by digital PCR, which implies a capture efficiency of about 27%. Highly expanded clone sizes could be underestimated because identical TCR molecules may share a barcode. The naive libraries included spiked-in Jurkat TCR RNA (around 9 copies' worth), and this RNA is not part of the donor repertoire. A single cell's worth of spiked-in Jurkat TCR RNA was reported detectable even among 750,000 to 1,000,000 naive CD8 T cells. When barcode sub-clustering was left out, chimeric consensus sequences inflated TCR diversity, with chimeras reaching as high as 47%. In CMV-specific effector cells, clones with more than 20 RNA copies contained over 99% of molecules, whereas in naive cells such clones contained under 1% of molecules.

This clonotype was picked up many times. Its antigen is unknown. No clone much larger than this one lies a single base away; base qualities are absent. Library preparation employed PCR. Sequenced on a NextSeq 500. Preparation of bulk TCR libraries followed a previously described approach, with the TCR primers listed in Table S5. Total RNA was purified with the Qiagen AllPrep DNA/RNA kit. Reads from multiple sequencing runs of the same library were pooled before analysis. Per the original workflow: Reads were retained only if the reads had an exact TCR constant sequence, and the retained reads were trimmed to 150 nt and grouped according to their 12-nt molecular barcodes. Reads inside each barcode group were sub-clustered using a 15% Levenshtein threshold, and a quality-weighted consensus sequence was constructed for each RNA molecule. Non-functional sequences were discarded, and so were lower-count sequences lying one edit away from another sequence. Based on a fit of two negative binomial distributions, barcode sub-clusters having less than 20% of the maximum read count were discarded. TCRdb reran the public reads through fastp at Q25 and MiXCR, keeping productive beta chains. Merged by CDR3 protein, the rows form single entries marked with the most common genes and DNA. V and J calls and clone size were set by TCRdb, not the authors. This sample is represented by approximately 630,000 distinct CDR3 sequences; about 25% of them were singletons. The ten largest clonotypes hold 0.7% to 0.95% of the sample.

Naive CD8 T cell libraries were made from 20,000 to 1,000,000 sorted cells using 10%, 30% or 50% of purified RNA. On a BD FACSAria II, naive CD8 T cells were FACS-sorted as CD8+CD4-CCR7+CD45RA+ and collected into RLT Plus buffer. To test detection sensitivity, Jurkat RNA equivalent to about ten TCR copies was spiked into samples of roughly 18,000-1,100,000 naive CD8 T cells. Enrichment of CD8 T cells was done with RosetteSep CD8+ T Cell Enrichment Cocktail plus Ficoll-Paque, and ACK red cell lysis came afterward. Sequencing was done on a sample of naive CD8+ T cells from blood, with Jurkat cell RNA spiked in. Explained via the paper, the cell subset or site label denotes: FACS-sorted CD8+CD4-CCR7+CD45RA+ naive T cells. This sequence originates from a human donor in good health. Some libraries in this study had Jurkat cell RNA spiked in.

Read as DNA, the sequence is TGTGCCTGGAGTGTAATGATGAACACCGGGGAGCTGTTTTTT. It translates to CAWSVMMNTGELFF. The rearrangement joined TRBV30 to TRBJ2-2, with the D segment identity uncertain. The germline V gene (reference sequence) specifies GTSNPN as CDR1 and SVGIG as CDR2. V is reduced by 0 bases and J by 1 base, leaving a spacing of 6 bases between them. From the cysteine through the phenylalanine, the CDR3 covers 14 amino acids. Only the CDR3 part of the read is kept: 42 bases, read in frame from the first base.